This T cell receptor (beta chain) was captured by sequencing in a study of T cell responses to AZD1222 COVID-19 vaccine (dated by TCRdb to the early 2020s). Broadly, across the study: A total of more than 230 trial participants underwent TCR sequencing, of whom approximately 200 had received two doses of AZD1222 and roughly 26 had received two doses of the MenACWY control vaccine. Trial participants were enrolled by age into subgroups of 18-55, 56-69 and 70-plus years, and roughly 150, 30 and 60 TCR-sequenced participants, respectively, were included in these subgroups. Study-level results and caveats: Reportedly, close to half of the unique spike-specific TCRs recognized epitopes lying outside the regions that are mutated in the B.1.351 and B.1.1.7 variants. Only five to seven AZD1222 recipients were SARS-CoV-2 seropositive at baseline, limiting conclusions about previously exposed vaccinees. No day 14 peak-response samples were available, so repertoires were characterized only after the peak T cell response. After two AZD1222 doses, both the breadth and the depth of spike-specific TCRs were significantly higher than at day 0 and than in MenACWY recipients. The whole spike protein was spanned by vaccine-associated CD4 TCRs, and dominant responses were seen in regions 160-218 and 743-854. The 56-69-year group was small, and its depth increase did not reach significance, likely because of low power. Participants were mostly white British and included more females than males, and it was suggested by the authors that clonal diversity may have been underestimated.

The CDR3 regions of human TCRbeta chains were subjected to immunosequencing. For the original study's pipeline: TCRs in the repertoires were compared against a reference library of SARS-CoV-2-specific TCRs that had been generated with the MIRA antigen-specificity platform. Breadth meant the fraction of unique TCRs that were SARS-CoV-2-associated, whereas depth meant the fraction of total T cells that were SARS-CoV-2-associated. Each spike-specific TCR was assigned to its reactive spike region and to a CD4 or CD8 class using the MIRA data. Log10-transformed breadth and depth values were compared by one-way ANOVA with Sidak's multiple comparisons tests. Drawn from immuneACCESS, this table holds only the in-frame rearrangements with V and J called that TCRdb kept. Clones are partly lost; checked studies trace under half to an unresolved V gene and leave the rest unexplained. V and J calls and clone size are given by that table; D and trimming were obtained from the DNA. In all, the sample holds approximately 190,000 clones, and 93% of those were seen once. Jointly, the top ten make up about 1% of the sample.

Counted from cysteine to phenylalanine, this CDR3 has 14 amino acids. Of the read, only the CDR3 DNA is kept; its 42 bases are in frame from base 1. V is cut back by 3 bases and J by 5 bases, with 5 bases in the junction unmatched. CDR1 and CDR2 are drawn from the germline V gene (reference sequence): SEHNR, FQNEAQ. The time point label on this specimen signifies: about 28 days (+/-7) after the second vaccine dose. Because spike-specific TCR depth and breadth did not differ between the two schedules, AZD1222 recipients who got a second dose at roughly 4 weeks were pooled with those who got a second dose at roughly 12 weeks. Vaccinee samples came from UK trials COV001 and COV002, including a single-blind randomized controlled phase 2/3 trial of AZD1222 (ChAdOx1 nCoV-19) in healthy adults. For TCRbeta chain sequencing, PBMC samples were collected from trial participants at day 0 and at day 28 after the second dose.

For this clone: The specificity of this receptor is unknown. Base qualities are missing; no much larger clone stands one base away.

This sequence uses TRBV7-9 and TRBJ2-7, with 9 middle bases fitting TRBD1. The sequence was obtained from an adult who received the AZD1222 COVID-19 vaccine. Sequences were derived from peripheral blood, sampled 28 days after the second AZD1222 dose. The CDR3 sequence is CASSFPDRGNEQYF. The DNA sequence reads TGTGCCAGCAGCTTCCCGGACAGGGGCAACGAGCAGTACTTC.